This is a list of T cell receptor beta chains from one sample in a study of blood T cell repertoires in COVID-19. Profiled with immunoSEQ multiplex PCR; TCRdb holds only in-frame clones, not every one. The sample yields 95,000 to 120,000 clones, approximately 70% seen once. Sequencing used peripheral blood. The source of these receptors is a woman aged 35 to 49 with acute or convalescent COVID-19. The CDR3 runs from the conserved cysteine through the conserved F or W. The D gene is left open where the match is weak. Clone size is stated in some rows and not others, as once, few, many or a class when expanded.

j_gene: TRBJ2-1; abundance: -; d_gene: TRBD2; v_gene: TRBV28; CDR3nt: TGTGCCAGCAGTTTCCTAGCGGGGGGGAATAATGAGCAGTTCTTC; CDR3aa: CASSFLAGGNNEQFF
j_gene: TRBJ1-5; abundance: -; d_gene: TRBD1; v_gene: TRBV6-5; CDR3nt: TGTGCCAGCAGTCGCGGCGGGACAGACCTTCGGCCCCAGCATTTT; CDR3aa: CASSRGGTDLRPQHF
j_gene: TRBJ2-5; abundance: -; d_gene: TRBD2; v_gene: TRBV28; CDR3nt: TGTGCCAGCAGTTCATGGACTAGCGGGGGGCCCAAGCAAGAGACCCAGTACTTC; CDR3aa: CASSSWTSGGPKQETQYF
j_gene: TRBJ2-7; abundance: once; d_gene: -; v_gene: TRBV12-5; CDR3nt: TGTGCTAGTGCCCCGACGGGGACCTACGAGCAGTACTTC; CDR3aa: CASAPTGTYEQYF
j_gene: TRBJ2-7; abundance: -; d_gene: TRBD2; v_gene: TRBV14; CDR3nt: TGTGCCAGCAGCCAAGATGGAACAGCGGGGGGCGCGGAGCAGTACTTC; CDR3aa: CASSQDGTAGGAEQYF
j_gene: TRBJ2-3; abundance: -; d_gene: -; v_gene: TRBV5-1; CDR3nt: TGCGCCAGCAGCCTTGCGACAGATACGCAGTATTTT; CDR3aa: CASSLATDTQYF
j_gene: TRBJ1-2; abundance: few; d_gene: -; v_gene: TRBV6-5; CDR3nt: TGTGCCAGCACCGGAGGGGGGGTGGATGCCTATGGCTACACCTTC; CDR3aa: CASTGGGVDAYGYTF
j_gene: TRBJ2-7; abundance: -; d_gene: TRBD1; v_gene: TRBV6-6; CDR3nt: TGTGCCAGCACCTTGGGACAGGGGACTGTGCAGTACTTC; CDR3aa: CASTLGQGTVQYF
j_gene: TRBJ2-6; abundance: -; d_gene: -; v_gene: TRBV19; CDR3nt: TGTGCCAGTAGTTCGGCGGCCGGGGCCAACGTCCTGACTTTC; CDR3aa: CASSSAAGANVLTF
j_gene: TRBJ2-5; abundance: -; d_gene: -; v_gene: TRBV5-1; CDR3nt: TGCGCCAGCAGCTTGATGGGAGGAAATGAGGAGACCCAGTACTTC; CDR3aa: CASSLMGGNEETQYF
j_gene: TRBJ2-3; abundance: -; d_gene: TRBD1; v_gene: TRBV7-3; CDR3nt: TGTGCCAGCAGCTTAGAGGGGGCCGTAGATACGCAGTATTTT; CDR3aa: CASSLEGAVDTQYF
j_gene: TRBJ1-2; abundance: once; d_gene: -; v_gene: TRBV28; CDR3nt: TGTGCCAGCAGTTTAGGGCAGGGGACTGGCTACACCTTC; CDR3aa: CASSLGQGTGYTF
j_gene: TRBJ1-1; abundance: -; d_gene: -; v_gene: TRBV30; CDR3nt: TGTGCCTGGAGAGCTTACCTTGAAGCTTTCTTT; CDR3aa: CAWRAYLEAFF
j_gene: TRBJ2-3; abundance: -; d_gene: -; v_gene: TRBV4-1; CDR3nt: TGCGCCAGCAGCCAAGGACTAGTTAGCACAGATACGCAGTATTTT; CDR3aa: CASSQGLVSTDTQYF
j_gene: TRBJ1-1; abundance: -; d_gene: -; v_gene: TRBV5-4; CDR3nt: TGTGCCAGCAGCCAGACAAGGAACACTGAAGCTTTCTTT; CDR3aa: CASSQTRNTEAFF
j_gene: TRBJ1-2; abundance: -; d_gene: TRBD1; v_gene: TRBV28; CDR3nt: TGTGCCAGCAGCGACACCGGGACAGGGGGCCTCTATGGCTACACCTTC; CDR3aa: CASSDTGTGGLYGYTF
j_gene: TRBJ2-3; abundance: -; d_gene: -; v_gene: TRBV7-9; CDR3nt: TGTGCCAGCAGCCCTCCAGGACAGAGCCTATTAGGTACGCAGTATTTT; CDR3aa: CASSPPGQSLLGTQYF
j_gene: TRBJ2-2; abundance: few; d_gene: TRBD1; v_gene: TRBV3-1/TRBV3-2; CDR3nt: TGTGCCAGCAGCCAACGGGACAGGGACACCGGGGAGCTGTTTTTT; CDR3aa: CASSQRDRDTGELFF
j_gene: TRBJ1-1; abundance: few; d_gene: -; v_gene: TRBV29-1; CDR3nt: TGCAGCGTTGACGGCAGCGGCATGAACACTGAAGCTTTCTTT; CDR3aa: CSVDGSGMNTEAFF
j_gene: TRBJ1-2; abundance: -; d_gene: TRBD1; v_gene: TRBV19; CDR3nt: TGTGCCAGTAGTCCGAGGGGACAGTCGAGAAGCTACACCTTC; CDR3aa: CASSPRGQSRSYTF
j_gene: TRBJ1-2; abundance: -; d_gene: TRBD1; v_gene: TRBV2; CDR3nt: TGTGCCAGCACTTTTGACAGGGTCTACACCTTC; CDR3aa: CASTFDRVYTF
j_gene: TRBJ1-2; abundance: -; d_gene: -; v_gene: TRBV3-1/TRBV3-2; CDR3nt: TGTGCCAGCAGCCAAGCCTCAGGACGAGGGGGCTATGGCTACACCTTC; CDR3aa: CASSQASGRGGYGYTF
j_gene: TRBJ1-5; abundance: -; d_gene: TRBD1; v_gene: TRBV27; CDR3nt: TGTGCCAGCAGTTCGGGACAGTCTCCAAACCAGCCCCAGCATTTT; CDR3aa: CASSSGQSPNQPQHF
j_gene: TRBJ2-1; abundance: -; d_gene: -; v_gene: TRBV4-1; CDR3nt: TGCGCCAGCAGCCGCCTGGTTGCGGTGGACTCCTACAATGAGCAGTTCTTC; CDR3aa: CASSRLVAVDSYNEQFF
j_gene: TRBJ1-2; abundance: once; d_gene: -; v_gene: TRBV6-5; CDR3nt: TGTGCCACTAACATGCAGGGCTATGGCTACACCTTC; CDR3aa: CATNMQGYGYTF
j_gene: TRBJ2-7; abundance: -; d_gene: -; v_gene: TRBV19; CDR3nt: TGTGCCAGTAGTCCCAGAGGAGTTGGGGAGCAGTACTTC; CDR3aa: CASSPRGVGEQYF
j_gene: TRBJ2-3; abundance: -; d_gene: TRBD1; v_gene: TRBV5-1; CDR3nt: TGCGCCAGCAGCTTGACGGGACAGGGGACAGATACGCAGTATTTT; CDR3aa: CASSLTGQGTDTQYF
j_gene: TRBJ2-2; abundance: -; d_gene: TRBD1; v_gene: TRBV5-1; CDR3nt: TGCGCCAGCAGCTTGGATCCGGGACAGGGTTACACCGGGGAGCTGTTTTTT; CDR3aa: CASSLDPGQGYTGELFF
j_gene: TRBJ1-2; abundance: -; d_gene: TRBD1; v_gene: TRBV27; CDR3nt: TGTGCCAGCAGTCCGTCCGGACTCGGCCGGGGACAGGGATACTATGGCTACACCTTC; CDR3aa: CASSPSGLGRGQGYYGYTF
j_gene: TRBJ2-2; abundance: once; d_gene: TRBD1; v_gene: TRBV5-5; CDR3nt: TGTGCCAGCAGGAGTGGGACAGGGCTGACCGGGGAGCTGTTTTTT; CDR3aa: CASRSGTGLTGELFF
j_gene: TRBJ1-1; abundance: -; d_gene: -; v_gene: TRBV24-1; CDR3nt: TGTGCCACCAGGACAGATCCTAACACTGAAGCTTTCTTT; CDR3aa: CATRTDPNTEAFF
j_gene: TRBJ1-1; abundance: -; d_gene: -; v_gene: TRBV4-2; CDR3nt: TGTGCCAGCAGCCAAGAATGGGGGCCTGTGGGTGCTTTCTTT; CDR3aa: CASSQEWGPVGAFF
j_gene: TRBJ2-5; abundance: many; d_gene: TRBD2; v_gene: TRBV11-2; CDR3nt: TGTGCCAGCAGCTTAGATTTGGGAGGGAGGACCCAGTACTTC; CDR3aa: CASSLDLGGRTQYF
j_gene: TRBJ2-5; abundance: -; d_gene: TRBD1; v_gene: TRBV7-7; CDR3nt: TGTGCCAGCAGCTTAAGTGGACAGGGAAAGACCCAGTACTTC; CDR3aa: CASSLSGQGKTQYF
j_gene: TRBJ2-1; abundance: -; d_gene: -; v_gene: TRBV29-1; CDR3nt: TGCAGCGTTGCGGGGGTTTCAAACAATGAGCAGTTCTTC; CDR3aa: CSVAGVSNNEQFF
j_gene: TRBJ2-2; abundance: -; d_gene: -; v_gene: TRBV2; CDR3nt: TGTGCCAGCAGTGTACAGGGCCCCGGGGAGCTGTTTTTT; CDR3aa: CASSVQGPGELFF
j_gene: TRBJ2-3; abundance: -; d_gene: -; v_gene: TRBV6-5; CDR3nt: TGTGCAAGCGGAAAACAGGGAGCTTCAGATACGCAGTATTTT; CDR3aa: CASGKQGASDTQYF
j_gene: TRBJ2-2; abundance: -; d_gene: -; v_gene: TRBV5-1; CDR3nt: TGCGCCAGCAGCTTACAGACCACCGGGGAGCTGTTTTTT; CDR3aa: CASSLQTTGELFF
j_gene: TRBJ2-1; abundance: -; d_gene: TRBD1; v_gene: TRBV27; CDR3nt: TGTGCCAGCAGTTTAACAGGGGCTTCCTACAATGAGCAGTTCTTC; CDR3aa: CASSLTGASYNEQFF
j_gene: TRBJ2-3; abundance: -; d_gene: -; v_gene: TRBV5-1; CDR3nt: TGCGCCAGCAGCTTGGAAGCGGACACAGATACGCAGTATTTT; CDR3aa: CASSLEADTDTQYF
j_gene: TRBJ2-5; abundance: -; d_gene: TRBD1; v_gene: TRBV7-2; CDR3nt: TGTGCCAGCAGCCTTCGGACAGGCCAAGAGACCCAGTACTTC; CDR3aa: CASSLRTGQETQYF